One sample yielded the 25 T cell receptor beta chains listed below, sequenced in a study of cytomegalovirus exposure and HLA in healthy donors. In the PCR, 60 Vbeta and 13 Jbeta primers were used. The data were produced by immunoSEQ multiplex PCR, yet TCRdb's version contains in-frame clones alone and is incomplete. The data contain 95,000 to 150,000 clones, roughly 82% of them singletons. Sequencing input: PBMCs. Source of these receptors: a woman between 35 and 50 years old in good health and CMV-seropositive.

This chain uses TRBV29-1 with TRBJ2-1; 11 nucleotides line up with TRBD2. The CDR3 has 13 amino acids. The germline gives CDR1 SQVTM, CDR2 ANQGSEA. Trimming removed 4 bases from V and 9 bases from J; junction bases left unmatched: 5. CDR3 nucleotide sequence: TGCAGCGTTGGTTTAGCGGGAGGGATTGAGCAGTTCTTC. This translates into CSVGLAGGIEQFF.

This sequence joins TRBV28 and TRBJ2-1; TRBD2 agrees at 8 bases. Trimming cost V 6 bases and J 2 bases; bases outside gene matches: 6. Germline loops: CDR1 MDHEN, CDR2 SYDVKM. The CDR3 runs to 15 residues. CDR3 protein: CASRQREIPYNEQFF. For the CDR3, the DNA is TGTGCCAGCAGGCAGCGGGAGATACCCTACAATGAGCAGTTCTTC.

The J gene is TRBJ2-2, the V gene TRBV18; 8 bases match TRBD1. The CDR3 spans 16 residues. Per germline, CDR1 KGHSH and CDR2 LQKENI. V was clipped by 4 bases and J by 0 bases; unmatched bases: 4. The CDR3 spells CASSLQQGANTGELFF. CDR3 DNA: TGTGCCAGCTCACTCCAACAGGGGGCGAACACCGGGGAGCTGTTTTTT. Full variable domain (remainder filled in from reference TRBV18 and TRBJ2-2): NAGVMQNPRHLVRRRGQEARLRCSPMKGHSHVYWYRQLPEEGLKFMVYLQKENIIDESGMPKERFSAEFPKEGPSILRIQQVVRGDSAAYFCASSLQQGANTGELFFGEGSRLTVL.

The chain employs TRBV28 and TRBJ2-6; D might be TRBD1 (5 bases). With 6 bases removed from V and 0 bases from J, the gap between germline ends came to 12 bases. Germline V gives CDR1 MDHEN, CDR2 SYDVKM. The CDR3 covers 16 residues. The CDR3 coding sequence is TGTGCCAGCAGGGGCGACAGCCCCTCTGGGGCCAACGTCCTGACTTTC. Amino acids: CASRGDSPSGANVLTF. The full variable domain, completed using reference TRBV28 and TRBJ2-6, is DVKVTQSSRYLVKRTGEKVFLECVQDMDHENMFWYRQDPGLGLRLIYFSYDVKMKEKGDIPEGYSVSREKKERFSLILESASTNQTSMYLCASRGDSPSGANVLTFGAGSRLTVL.

The CDR3 DNA reads TGTGCCAGCAGCTTACACGGGACAGGGCTCTACGAGCAGTACTTC. Its translation: CASSLHGTGLYEQYF. The chain links TRBV5-5 to TRBJ2-7; 9 bases fit TRBD1. Trimming removed 2 bases from V and 3 bases from J; junction bases left unmatched: 6. Germline V gives CDR1 SGHKS, CDR2 YYEKEE (reference sequence). The CDR3 is 15 residues long.

In its sample, this clone was seen once. The chain recombines TRBV14 with TRBJ1-2, with TRBD1 matching 7 bases. Germline CDR1 is SGHDN and CDR2 is FVKESK. The CDR3 has 15 residues. V lost 3 bases to trimming and J lost 1 base; unmatched junction nucleotides: 5. CDR3 amino acids: CASSHGTALNYGYTF. CDR3 DNA: TGTGCCAGCAGCCACGGGACAGCCCTTAACTATGGCTACACCTTC.

This chain joins TRBV2 and TRBJ1-6, with 7 bases aligning to TRBD1. There are 13 residues in the CDR3. Germline V gene data show CDR1 as SNHLY and CDR2 as FYNNEI. V dropped 4 bases and J dropped 8; count of bases not matched to a gene: 2. Here the CDR3 reads CASSARGDSPLHF. CDR3 bases: TGTGCCAGCAGTGCCAGGGGGGATTCACCCCTCCACTTT.

This chain joins TRBV2 and TRBJ1-1; D remains ambiguous. The length of the CDR3 is 13 residues. Germline V lookup: CDR1 SNHLY, CDR2 FYNNEI. V was pared by 7 bases and J by 1 base, with 10 bases between. The CDR3 is CASKRRQNTEAFF. The CDR3 nucleotides read TGTGCCAGCAAGAGAAGACAGAACACTGAAGCTTTCTTT.

The rearrangement uses TRBV2 and TRBJ2-5; no firm D call. The V gene lost 4 bases and the J gene lost 0 bases, with 6 bases spanning the gap. The V gene's germline CDR1 is SNHLY and CDR2 FYNNEI. The CDR3 runs 13 residues. The CDR3 bases are TGTGCCAGCAGTGGGCCCAACCAAGAGACCCAGTACTTC. Protein product: CASSGPNQETQYF.

The gene calls are TRBV19 and TRBJ1-2; tentative D call: TRBD1 (5 bases). The germline V gene has CDR1 LNHDA and CDR2 SQIVND (reference sequence). Trimming cost V 9 bases and J 4 bases, with 18 bases left between them. The CDR3 sequence is 14 residues long. CDR3 amino acids: CASSSRGSAYGYTF. CDR3 DNA sequence: TGTGCCAGCTCATCTCGGGGGTCCGCCTATGGCTACACCTTC.

This clone has a single count. The chain joins TRBV28 to TRBJ1-3; maybe TRBD1 (5 bases). CDR3 length: 13 amino acids. Trimming pared 7 bases from V and 3 bases from J, leaving 10 bases between. Germline lookup yields CDR1 MDHEN and CDR2 SYDVKM. The CDR3 bases are TGTGCCAGCATCCCGGGACTTGGAAACACCATATATTTT. Protein product: CASIPGLGNTIYF. Full variable domain (rest looked up from reference TRBV28 and TRBJ1-3): DVKVTQSSRYLVKRTGEKVFLECVQDMDHENMFWYRQDPGLGLRLIYFSYDVKMKEKGDIPEGYSVSREKKERFSLILESASTNQTSMYLCASIPGLGNTIYFGEGSWLTVV.

The chain combines TRBV5-1 with TRBJ2-7, with no clear D. Germline CDR1 is SGHRS and CDR2 is YFSETQ. V was clipped by 4 bases and J by 6 bases, with 11 bases between them. This CDR3 is built from 12 residues. The CDR3 nucleotides read TGCGCCAGCAGCCCACATCCCCGCGAGCAGTACTTC. This gives the protein CASSPHPREQYF.

The genes are TRBV10-3 and TRBJ2-5, with 13 bases that match TRBD2. Germline CDR1 ENHRY, CDR2 SYGVKD. J gave up 3 bases and V 3 bases, and 10 bases lay outside the gene matches. The length of the CDR3 is 18 residues. The CDR3 is CAISEGLAGVDYEETQYF. Here the CDR3 DNA reads TGTGCCATCAGTGAAGGACTAGCGGGAGTAGATTATGAAGAGACCCAGTACTTC.

The chain uses TRBV4-1 and TRBJ2-5; 7 bases are shared with TRBD2. The CDR3 spans 18 residues. The germline V gene encodes CDR1 MGHRA and CDR2 YSYEKL. Germline trimming cut 3 bases from V and 4 bases from J; bases unmatched to any gene: 17. This CDR3 reads CASSQSSGGGRARETQYF. The DNA for the CDR3 is TGCGCCAGCAGCCAGTCCTCCGGTGGGGGGAGGGCCCGAGAGACCCAGTACTTC.

A single count supports this clone. This rearrangement joins TRBV4-2 to TRBJ2-2, with a weak D call TRBD2 (5 bases). V was clipped by 0 bases and J by 5 bases, with 10 bases between them. This CDR3 region has 15 residues. The germline V gene has CDR1 LGHNA and CDR2 YNFKEQ. CDR3 nucleotide sequence: TGTGCCAGCAGCCAAGAACTAGAGTTAACCGGGGAGCTGTTTTTT. Amino acid sequence: CASSQELELTGELFF.

The chain combines TRBV7-9 with TRBJ2-1; 7 nucleotides line up with TRBD2. The CDR3 runs to 13 residues. Trimming cost V 9 bases and J 7 bases; bases outside gene matches: 9. The germline V gene has CDR1 SEHNR and CDR2 FQNEAQ (reference sequence). The CDR3 loop is CASLAGWGNEQFF. For the CDR3, the DNA is TGTGCCAGTTTAGCGGGTTGGGGAAATGAGCAGTTCTTC.

The chain employs TRBV12-5 and TRBJ2-3; 11 nucleotides line up with TRBD2. Unmatched junction bases numbered 5, after V lost 4 bases and J lost 2 bases. The CDR3 consists of 16 residues. Germline CDR1 LGHNT, CDR2 FRNRAP. Written as DNA, the CDR3 is TGTGCTAGTGGTTCTATAGCGGGGGGGCCCACAGATACGCAGTATTTT. It encodes CASGSIAGGPTDTQYF.

This clone showed up just a few times. This chain connects TRBV5-4 to TRBJ2-2; perhaps TRBD2 as D (5 bases). Germline values: CDR1 SGHNT, CDR2 YYREEE (reference sequence). Trimming stripped 1 base from V and 6 bases from J, with 19 bases between. CDR3 length equals 17 residues. CDR3: CASSLRVEGVVAGELFF. The CDR3 region has the DNA TGTGCCAGCAGCTTGAGGGTCGAGGGAGTGGTCGCCGGGGAGCTGTTTTTT.

The V gene is TRBV5-5, the J gene TRBJ2-3, with a tentative D call TRBD1 (6 bases). CDR1 and CDR2 (germline): SGHKS, YYEKEE (reference sequence). The V and J ends lost 7 bases and 3 bases respectively, with 12 bases between them. There are 13 residues in the CDR3. CDR3: CASVLQGTDTQYF. The CDR3 DNA reads TGTGCCAGCGTCTTGCAGGGGACAGATACGCAGTATTTT.

The table lists this clone with a count of one. This rearrangement joins TRBV7-8 to TRBJ2-7, with D possibly being TRBD2 (6 bases). V lost 5 bases, J lost 5 bases, and 16 bases lay in between. Looked up from germline, CDR1 is SGHVS and CDR2 is FQNEAQ. CDR3 size: 14 residues. CDR3 DNA: TGTGCCAGCAGCGCGACTAGTCGACTCGACGAGCAGTACTTC. As protein: CASSATSRLDEQYF.

Points on this clone: One end of the junction does not line up with germline, which may come from a read error. The rearrangement links TRBV15 to TRBJ2-7; 7 positions agree with TRBD1. This CDR3 comprises 14 residues. Germline lookup yields CDR1 LNHNV and CDR2 YYDKDF (reference sequence). The CDR3 region is CAASRGQAPYEQYF. The CDR3 DNA sequence: TGTGCCGCCAGCAGAGGACAGGCCCCCTACGAGCAGTACTTC.

The genes are TRBV5-1 and TRBJ1-1; D gene unclear. Per the germline V gene, CDR1 is SGHRS and CDR2 is YFSETQ. The CDR3 consists of 13 residues. The germline V and J ends were trimmed by 0 bases and 2 bases, with 5 bases remaining between them. CDR3 in DNA: TGCGCCAGCAGCTTGGGGCCTAACACTGAAGCTTTCTTT. This codes for CASSLGPNTEAFF.

The CDR3 protein is CASSGQGDNEKLFF. The CDR3 DNA reads TGTGCCAGCAGCGGACAGGGGGATAATGAAAAACTGTTTTTT. The chain recombines TRBV2 with TRBJ1-4; 10 bases fit TRBD1. V trimming: 6 bases; J trimming: 4 bases; junction bases outside the gene matches: 2. The CDR3 is made up of 14 amino acids. In germline, CDR1 is SNHLY, CDR2 FYNNEI. The complete variable domain, with remaining parts taken from reference TRBV2 and TRBJ1-4, reads EPEVTQTPSHQVTQMGQEVILRCVPISNHLYFYWYRQILGQKVEFLVSFYNNEISEKSEIFDDQFSVERPDGSNFTLKIRSTKLEDSAMYFCASSGQGDNEKLFFGSGTQLSVL.

This clone was found a few times. The rearrangement joins TRBV27 to TRBJ1-5, with 7 bases fitting TRBD1. V lost 5 bases to trimming and J lost 6 bases; unmatched junction nucleotides: 7. Germline V gives CDR1 MNHEY, CDR2 SMNVEV (reference sequence). CDR3 size: 14 residues. CDR3 in amino acids: CASSPRQGSQPQHF. The DNA for the CDR3 is TGTGCCAGCAGTCCAAGACAGGGAAGTCAGCCCCAGCATTTT.

The genes are TRBV4-1 and TRBJ2-5; 7 nucleotides line up with TRBD2. Matching the DNA end better, TRBJ2-7 makes the J call doubtful. The germline V gene encodes CDR1 MGHRA and CDR2 YSYEKL. The CDR3 spans 14 residues. This CDR3 is CASRSSGASYEQYF. CDR3 DNA: TGCGCCAGCAGATCTAGCGGAGCCTCCTACGAGCAGTACTTC.